This T cell receptor (beta chain) was identified during a study of shared clonotypes between healthy human individuals. For this clone: What it binds is unknown.

Clones were sequenced by immunoSEQ multiplex PCR, and TCRdb holds only the in-frame ones, with some missing. This sample has approximately 2,000,000 clones, with around 90% found just once. The germline CDR1 and CDR2 sequences are MNHEY and SVGAGI. This CDR3 region has 14 residues. The trim removed 7 bases at V and 8 bases at J, leaving 10 bases unmatched. Study-level results: Around 5% was the fraction of naive CD4 clonotypes found shared across a few donors.

This chain connects TRBV6-5 to TRBJ1-4; 7 bases match TRBD1. Sample: naive CD4+ T cells from PBMCs. Subset indicated: CD45RA+ positively selected. This clonotype originated in a man younger than 35 in good health. Some clones in this sample may be carry-over from other donors' samples. The DNA of the CDR3 is TGTGCCAGCACCAGGGGGGACCCGCGGGAAAAACTGTTTTTT. It yields the protein CASTRGDPREKLFF.